Shown below are 9 T cell receptor beta chains from a single sample sequenced in a study of control samples from healthy donors and cancer patients. Measured with immunoSEQ multiplex PCR; TCRdb has only the in-frame clones, and not every one. The table shows about 95,000 clones, with about 82% occurring only once. Sequenced: blood. Source of these receptors: a young man in good health.

The chain combines TRBV3-1 (or the pseudogene TRBV3-2) with TRBJ1-4, with D possibly matching TRBD1 (5 bases). Germline-derived CDR1 and CDR2 are LGHDT and YNNKEL (reference sequence). This CDR3 is 15 amino acids long. V gave up 2 bases and J gave up 7 bases, with 14 bases separating them. The CDR3 nucleotides are TGTGCCAGCAGCCAAAACGGACGGAGGGGTGAAAAACTGTTTTTT. Encoded protein: CASSQNGRRGEKLFF.

This chain joins TRBV30 and TRBJ2-3; TRBD2 agrees at 10 bases. Germline loops: CDR1 GTSNPN, CDR2 SVGIG (reference sequence). The J segment lost 5 bases and the V segment lost 1 base, leaving 9 bases of the junction unmatched. This CDR3 is built from 16 residues. As DNA, the CDR3 is TGTGCCTGGAGTGCCCAGCGGGGGGGGCAAGGAGATACGCAGTATTTT. It codes for CAWSAQRGGQGDTQYF.

The V call is TRBV28, the J call TRBJ2-1; 10 bases are a match to TRBD1. Losses at the gene ends were 5 bases for V and 9 bases for J; bases not matched to a gene: 10. The CDR3 totals 15 residues. In germline, CDR1 is MDHEN, CDR2 SYDVKM. Written as DNA, the CDR3 is TGTGCCAGCAGTCCAGTGGGGGACAGGGGATCTGAGCAGTTCTTC. It encodes CASSPVGDRGSEQFF.

V usage is TRBV7-3 and J usage is TRBJ1-6; TRBD1 might be the D (5 bases). V shed 5 bases and J shed 5 bases, with 13 bases lying between them. The CDR3 length is 15 residues. Per germline, CDR1 SGHTA and CDR2 FQGTGA. CDR3 region: CASSRSPGNNSPLHF. The CDR3 DNA sequence: TGTGCCAGCAGCAGGTCGCCAGGGAATAATTCACCCCTCCACTTT.

The gene calls are TRBV10-3 and TRBJ2-5, with 7 bases fitting TRBD1. Per the germline V gene, CDR1 is ENHRY and CDR2 is SYGVKD. Trimming at V came to 0 bases and at J to 3 bases, leaving 1 base not matched to a gene. The CDR3 sequence is 14 residues long. The CDR3 is CAISESGTEETQYF. The CDR3 coding sequence is TGTGCCATCAGTGAGTCAGGGACAGAAGAGACCCAGTACTTC.

V is TRBV30 and J is TRBJ1-2; D is unresolved. CDR1 and CDR2 from the germline V gene are GTSNPN and SVGIG (reference sequence). The V end was cut by 2 bases, the J end by 6 bases, with 13 bases between. This CDR3 comprises 13 residues. CDR3 region: CAWSFRSGDGYTF. The CDR3 DNA sequence: TGTGCCTGGAGTTTTCGGTCAGGTGATGGCTACACCTTC.

V gene TRBV11-2 combines with J gene TRBJ2-7; possible D gene TRBD2, 6 bases. Germline V lookup: CDR1 SGHAT, CDR2 FQNNGV. V lost 1 base to trimming and J lost 1 base, with 11 bases between them. The CDR3 consists of 15 residues. The CDR3 loop reads CASSLGRDPSYEQYF. Here the CDR3 DNA reads TGTGCCAGCAGCTTAGGGCGGGACCCGTCCTACGAGCAGTACTTC.

The V call is TRBV6-1, the J call TRBJ2-2; 10 nucleotides align to TRBD2. This CDR3 contains 18 residues. CDR1 and CDR2 from the germline V gene are MNHNS and SASEGT. V was pared by 0 bases and J by 0 bases, with 4 bases of the junction left unmatched. CDR3 amino acids: CASSEALLAGANTGELFF. The DNA of the CDR3 is TGTGCCAGCAGTGAAGCGCTTCTAGCGGGGGCGAACACCGGGGAGCTGTTTTTT.

The chain links TRBV11-2 to TRBJ1-4, with 8 nucleotides matching TRBD1. The CDR3 is 16 amino acids. V trimming: 5 bases; J trimming: 5 bases; junction bases outside the gene matches: 10. Germline V gene data show CDR1 as SGHAT and CDR2 as FQNNGV. This chain's CDR3 is CASSRGQGVPNEKLFF. In DNA, the CDR3 is TGTGCCAGCAGCCGAGGACAGGGTGTCCCAAATGAAAAACTGTTTTTT. Full variable domain (remainder filled in from reference TRBV11-2 and TRBJ1-4): EAGVAQSPRYKIIEKRQSVAFWCNPISGHATLYWYQQILGQGPKLLIQFQNNGVVDDSQLPKDRFSAERLKGVDSTLKIQPAKLEDSAVYLCASSRGQGVPNEKLFFGSGTQLSVL.